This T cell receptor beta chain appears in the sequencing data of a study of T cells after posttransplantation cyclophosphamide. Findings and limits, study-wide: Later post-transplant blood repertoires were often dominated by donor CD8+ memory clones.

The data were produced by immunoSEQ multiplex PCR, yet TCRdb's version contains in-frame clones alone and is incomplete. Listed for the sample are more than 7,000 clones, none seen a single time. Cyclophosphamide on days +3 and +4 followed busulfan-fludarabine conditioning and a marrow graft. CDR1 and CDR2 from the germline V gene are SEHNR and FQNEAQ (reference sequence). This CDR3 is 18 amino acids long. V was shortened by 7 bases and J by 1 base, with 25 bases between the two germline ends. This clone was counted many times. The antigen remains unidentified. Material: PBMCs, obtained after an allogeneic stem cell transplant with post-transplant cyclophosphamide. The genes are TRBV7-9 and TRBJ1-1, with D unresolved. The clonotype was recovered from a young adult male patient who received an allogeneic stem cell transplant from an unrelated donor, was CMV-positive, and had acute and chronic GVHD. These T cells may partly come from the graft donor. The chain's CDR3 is CASNGWERARPRNTEAFF. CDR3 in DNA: TGTGCCAGCAACGGATGGGAGCGGGCCAGACCTCGGAACACTGAAGCTTTCTTT.